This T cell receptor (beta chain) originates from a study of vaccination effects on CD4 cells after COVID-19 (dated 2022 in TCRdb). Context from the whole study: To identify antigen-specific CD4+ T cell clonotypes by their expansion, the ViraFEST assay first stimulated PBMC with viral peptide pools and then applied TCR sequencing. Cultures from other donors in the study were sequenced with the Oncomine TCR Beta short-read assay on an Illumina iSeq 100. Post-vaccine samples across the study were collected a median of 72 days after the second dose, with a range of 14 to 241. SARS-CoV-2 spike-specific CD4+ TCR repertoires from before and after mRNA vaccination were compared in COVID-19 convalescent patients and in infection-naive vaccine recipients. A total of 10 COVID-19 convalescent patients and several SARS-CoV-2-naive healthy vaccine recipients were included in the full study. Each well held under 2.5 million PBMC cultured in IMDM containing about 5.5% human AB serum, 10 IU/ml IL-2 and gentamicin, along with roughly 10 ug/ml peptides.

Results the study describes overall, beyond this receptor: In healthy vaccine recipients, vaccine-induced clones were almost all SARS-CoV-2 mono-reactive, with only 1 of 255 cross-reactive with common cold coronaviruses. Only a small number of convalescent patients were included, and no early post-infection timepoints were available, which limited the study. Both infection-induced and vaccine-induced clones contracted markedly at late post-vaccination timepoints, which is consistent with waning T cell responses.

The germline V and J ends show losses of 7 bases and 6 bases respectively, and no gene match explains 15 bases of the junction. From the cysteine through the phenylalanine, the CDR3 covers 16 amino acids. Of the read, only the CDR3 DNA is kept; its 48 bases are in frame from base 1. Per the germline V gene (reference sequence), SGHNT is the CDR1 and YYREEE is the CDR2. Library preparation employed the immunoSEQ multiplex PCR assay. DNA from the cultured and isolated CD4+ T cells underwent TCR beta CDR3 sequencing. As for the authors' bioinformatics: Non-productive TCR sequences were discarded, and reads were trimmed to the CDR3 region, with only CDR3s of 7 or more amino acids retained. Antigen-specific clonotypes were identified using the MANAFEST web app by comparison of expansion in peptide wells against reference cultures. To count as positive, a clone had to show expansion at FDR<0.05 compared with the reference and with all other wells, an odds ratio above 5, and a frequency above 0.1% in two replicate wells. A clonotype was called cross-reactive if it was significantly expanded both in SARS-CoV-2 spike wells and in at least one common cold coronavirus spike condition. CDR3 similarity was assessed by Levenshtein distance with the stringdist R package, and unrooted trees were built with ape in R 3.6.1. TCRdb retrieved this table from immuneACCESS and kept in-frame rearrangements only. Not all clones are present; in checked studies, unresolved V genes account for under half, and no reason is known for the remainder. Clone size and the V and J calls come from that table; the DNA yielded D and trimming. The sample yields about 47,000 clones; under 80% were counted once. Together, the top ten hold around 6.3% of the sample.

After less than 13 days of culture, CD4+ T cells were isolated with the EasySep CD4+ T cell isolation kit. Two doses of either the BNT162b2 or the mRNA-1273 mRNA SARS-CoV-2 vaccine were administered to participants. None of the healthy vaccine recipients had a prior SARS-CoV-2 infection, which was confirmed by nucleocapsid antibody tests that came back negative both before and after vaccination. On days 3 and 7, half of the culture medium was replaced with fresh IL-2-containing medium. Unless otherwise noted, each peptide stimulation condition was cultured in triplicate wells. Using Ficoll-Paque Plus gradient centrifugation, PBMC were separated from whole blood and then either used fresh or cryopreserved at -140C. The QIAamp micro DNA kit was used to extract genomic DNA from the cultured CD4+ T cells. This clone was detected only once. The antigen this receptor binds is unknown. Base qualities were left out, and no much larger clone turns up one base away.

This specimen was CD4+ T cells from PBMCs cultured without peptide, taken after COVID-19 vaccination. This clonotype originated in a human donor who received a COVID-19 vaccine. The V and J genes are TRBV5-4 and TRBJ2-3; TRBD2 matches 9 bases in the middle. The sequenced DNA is TGTGCCAGCTTAGCGGGAGACCCCAACCGGGAGGATACGCAGTATTTT. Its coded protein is CASLAGDPNREDTQYF.